This T cell receptor (beta chain) is from a study of T cell changes during pregnancy in multiple sclerosis (dated by TCRdb to between 2018 and 2021). Study-wide context: Changes in the T cell repertoire over the course of pregnancy were examined in this study in women with multiple sclerosis.

Preparation of the library involved the immunoSEQ multiplex PCR assay. TCRdb holds this immuneACCESS table with in-frame rearrangements only. Some clones are missing; in checked studies, unresolved V genes explain under half, and the rest has no known cause. The sample yields about 24,000 clones; 88% were counted once. The top ten hold roughly 0.7% of the sample. Deletion took 5 bases off V and 7 bases off J, with a span of 17 bases between the germline ends. CDR1 and CDR2 (LNHDA, SQIVND) derive from the germline V gene (reference sequence). The CDR3 has 14 amino acids, counting the end cysteine and phenylalanine. Only the CDR3 portion is preserved as DNA: 42 bases, with reading frame beginning at the first base. As for this clone: Its specific antigen is unknown. Per-base qualities were not stored, and no clone one base away is much larger.

The clonotype was recovered from a female donor in good health, enrolled as a control in a pregnancy study. This sequence uses TRBV19 and TRBJ1-2, with no reliable assignment of the D segment. The sample was CD4+ T cells from peripheral blood mononuclear cells, taken in the first trimester of pregnancy. CDR3 protein: CASSPGQTPGGYTF. The bases read TGTGCCAGTAGTCCCGGCCAAACACCAGGTGGCTACACCTTC.